These 20 T cell receptor beta chains were all obtained from the same sample, sequenced in a study of regulatory T cells in long-lasting Graves disease. Regarding time point: newly diagnosed GD, antithyroid drugs for less than 3 months. PBMC-derived RNA was used for the TCR library. The TCR beta library used iRepertoire HTBI primers with Arm-PCR amplification of CDR3. MiXCR, run by TCRdb on the multiplex PCR reads, gives a single entry per CDR3 protein. The sample includes about 240,000 distinct CDR3 sequences, about 19% of them seen just once. This specimen was peripheral blood mononuclear cells (PBMCs), taken at new diagnosis, from a patient treated with antithyroid drugs. The receptor set was obtained from a female donor with Graves disease.

The gene calls are TRBV4-1 and TRBJ2-7, with TRBD2 matching over 7 bases. The end of the DNA aligns better with TRBJ2-3, so the J call may be wrong. Germline V gene sequence: CDR1 MGHRA, CDR2 YSYEKL. This CDR3 comprises 16 residues. CDR3 bases: TGCGCCAGCAGCCAAGCGAGAAGCGGGATTCCAGATACGCAGTATTTT. It specifies CASSQARSGIPDTQYF.

The V call is TRBV6-5, the J call TRBJ1-5, with no clear D. V was trimmed by 0 bases and J by 4 bases, leaving 7 bases between them. CDR3 length: 14 amino acids. CDR1 and CDR2 from the germline V gene are MNHEY and SVGAGI. CDR3 DNA sequence: TGTGCCAGCAGTTACTCGAGACAAAATCAGCCCCAGCATTTT. Its protein is CASSYSRQNQPQHF.

This clonotype was seen ten or more times. The rearrangement uses TRBV12-3 or TRBV12-4 and TRBJ2-1; weak D call: TRBD2 (5 bases). V was pared by 6 bases and J by 2 bases, with 8 bases between. The CDR3 totals 13 residues. CDR3 in amino acids: CASRHGTYNEQFF. CDR3 bases: TGTGCCAGCAGACACGGGACCTACAATGAGCAGTTCTTC.

This clonotype showed up many times. The chain carries TRBV7-2 and TRBJ1-6, with a possible D match to TRBD1 (5 bases). This CDR3 is built from 15 residues. CDR1 and CDR2 (germline): SGHTA, FQGNSA. The V end was cut by 6 bases, the J end by 6 bases, with 15 bases between. The CDR3 here is CASRDDQGANSPLHF. The CDR3 DNA reads TGTGCCAGCAGGGACGACCAGGGTGCTAATTCACCCCTCCACTTT.

This clonotype was seen a single time. The chain uses TRBV20-1 and TRBJ2-7; D perhaps matches TRBD1 (5 bases). CDR1 and CDR2 (germline): DFQATT, SNEGSKA (reference sequence). The CDR3 totals 15 residues. V was pared by 0 bases and J by 4 bases, with 16 bases between. The DNA for the CDR3 is TGCAGTGCTAGAGACGCTGACAGTAGGTCTTACGAGCAGTACTTC. It encodes CSARDADSRSYEQYF.

This chain joins TRBV19 and TRBJ2-3; D is unclear. This CDR3 is 14 amino acids long. V shed 8 bases and J shed 4 bases, with 16 bases lying between them. Germline-derived CDR1 and CDR2 are LNHDA and SQIVND (reference sequence). CDR3 in DNA: TGTGCCAGTCATGCGGCAGGTCTCGCAGATACGCAGTATTTT. Its translation: CASHAAGLADTQYF.

This clonotype was observed many times. The chain uses TRBV2 and TRBJ2-4; unclear D gene. Germline lookup yields CDR1 SNHLY and CDR2 FYNNEI. V gave up 11 bases and J gave up 0 bases, with 23 bases separating them. The length of the CDR3 is 17 residues. CDR3 in DNA: TGTGCCGCCCGAGGCAGCTTAATTCAGCTAGCCAAAAACATTCAGTACTTC. This encodes CAARGSLIQLAKNIQYF.

The sample holds many counts of this clonotype. The rearrangement links TRBV9 to TRBJ2-1; maybe TRBD2 (5 bases). V was pared by 0 bases and J by 6 bases, with 22 bases between. The CDR3 extends over 18 amino acids. CDR1 and CDR2 (germline): SGDLS, YYNGEE. The DNA of the CDR3 is TGTGCCAGCAGCGTAGCTGTAGGTAGCGTCAGGATTGGCAATGAGCAGTTCTTC. This encodes CASSVAVGSVRIGNEQFF.

This clonotype was seen ten or more times. This chain joins TRBV27 and TRBJ2-3; TRBD2 is a possible D gene (6 bases). Trimming shortened V by 2 bases and J by 1 base, and 10 bases separated the two germline ends. Germline CDR1 MNHEY, CDR2 SMNVEV (reference sequence). CDR3 length equals 15 residues. The CDR3 reads CASSLREVGTDTQYF. Written as DNA, the CDR3 is TGTGCCAGCAGTTTAAGGGAGGTCGGCACAGATACGCAGTATTTT.

There are many counts of this clonotype. V is TRBV7-2 and J is TRBJ2-3; maybe TRBD2 (7 bases). The CDR3 is 14 residues long. Germline lookup yields CDR1 SGHTA and CDR2 FQGNSA. V was trimmed by 5 bases and J by 6 bases, leaving 15 bases between them. The CDR3 loop is CASSRRGGMDTQYF. CDR3 bases: TGTGCCAGCAGCAGAAGGGGGGGGATGGATACGCAGTATTTT.

This clonotype came up many times. The V and J genes are TRBV3-1 and TRBJ2-7, with a tentative D call TRBD1 (5 bases). This CDR3 contains 13 residues. The V gene lost 5 bases and the J gene lost 2 bases, with 10 bases spanning the gap. The germline V gene encodes CDR1 LGHDT and CDR2 YNNKEL (reference sequence). The CDR3 bases are TGTGCCAGCAGCGACAGATCCACCTACGAGCAGTACTTC. Its protein product is CASSDRSTYEQYF.

CDR3 sequence reads: CASSLGGGLAGYNEQFF. The CDR3 nucleotides read TGTGCCAGCAGCTTGGGAGGTGGACTAGCGGGATACAATGAGCAGTTCTTC. V gene TRBV5-6 combines with J gene TRBJ2-1, with TRBD2 matching over 12 bases. The V gene's germline CDR1 is SGHDT and CDR2 YYEEEE. The V and J ends lost 0 bases and 4 bases, in that order; junction bases with no gene match: 5. The CDR3 loop spans 17 amino acids. The entire variable domain, with the rest obtained from reference TRBV5-6 and TRBJ2-1, is as follows: DAGVTQSPTHLIKTRGQQVTLRCSPKSGHDTVSWYQQALGQGPQFIFQYYEEEERQRGNFPDRFSGHQFPNYSSELNVNALLLGDSALYLCASSLGGGLAGYNEQFFGPGTRLTVL.

This clonotype was counted many times. The chain uses TRBV29-1 and TRBJ2-1, with 9 bases matching TRBD2. From germline, CDR1 is SQVTM and CDR2 ANQGSEA. Trimming removed 7 bases from V and 8 bases from J; junction bases left unmatched: 12. The CDR3 runs 14 residues. The CDR3 loop is CSDGVAGGAHEQFF. CDR3 coding DNA: TGCAGCGATGGGGTCGCGGGAGGGGCCCATGAGCAGTTCTTC.

This clonotype was observed many times. V and J are TRBV6-2 or TRBV6-3 and TRBJ1-1; 9 bases are a match to TRBD1. This CDR3 has 19 amino acids. Germline V gene lookup returns CDR1 MNHEY and CDR2 SVGEGT. The ends lost 6 bases at V and 3 bases at J; junction bases unmatched: 20. The CDR3 DNA follows: TGTGCCAGCAGCGATTTCCACCATTTTAGGACAGGGGACGACACTGAAGCTTTCTTT. It is translated as CASSDFHHFRTGDDTEAFF.

Remarks on this clonotype: A much larger clone differs by one base, so this may be a read error. The CDR3 end shows no conserved phenylalanine or tryptophan, and so a read error is likely. The chain combines TRBV7-8 with TRBJ1-3; D is perhaps TRBD1 (5 bases). Trimming cost V 3 bases and J 0 bases, with 12 bases left between them. There are 16 residues in the CDR3. CDR1 is SGHVS and CDR2 is FQNEAQ in the germline V gene. The CDR3 coding sequence is TGTGCCAGCAGCTTTGGGGGTCCAGACTCTGGAAACACCATATATTTA. This codes for CASSFGGPDSGNTIYL.

In its sample, this clonotype was seen many times. The chain has TRBV9 and TRBJ2-2; D possibly corresponds to TRBD1 (5 bases). CDR1 is SGDLS and CDR2 is YYNGEE in the germline V gene. Trimming removed 1 base at V and 7 bases at J, with 11 bases between. CDR3 length equals 14 residues. CDR3 sequence reads: CASSVSQGGGELFF. CDR3 DNA sequence: TGTGCCAGCAGCGTATCGCAGGGCGGCGGGGAGCTGTTTTTT.

The rearrangement links TRBV5-1 to TRBJ2-7, with 10 bases identical to TRBD1. The J segment lost 0 bases and the V segment lost 3 bases, leaving 6 bases of the junction unmatched. Per germline, CDR1 SGHRS and CDR2 YFSETQ. This CDR3 is built from 16 residues. CDR3 region: CASSSPTGGYSYEQYF. CDR3 nucleotide sequence: TGCGCCAGCAGCTCACCGACAGGGGGCTACTCCTACGAGCAGTACTTC.

There are many counts of this clonotype. J is TRBJ2-3 and V is TRBV10-3, with a possible D match to TRBD1 (5 bases). The CDR3 runs 14 residues. V lost 3 bases and J 1 base, leaving 8 bases between the germline ends. The germline gives CDR1 ENHRY, CDR2 SYGVKD. CDR3 sequence reads: CAISEEGGTDTQYF. CDR3 nucleotides: TGTGCCATCAGTGAAGAAGGGGGCACAGATACGCAGTATTTT.

V and J are TRBV19 and TRBJ1-6; maybe TRBD1 (5 bases). The CDR3 runs 15 residues. Trimming removed 6 bases from V and 6 bases from J, with 15 bases in between. Germline V gene lookup returns CDR1 LNHDA and CDR2 SQIVND (reference sequence). The chain's CDR3 is CASSALGAFNSPLHF. The CDR3 bases are TGTGCCAGTAGCGCTCTCGGGGCTTTTAATTCACCCCTCCACTTT. Full variable domain (rest looked up from reference TRBV19 and TRBJ1-6): DGGITQSPKYLFRKEGQNVTLSCEQNLNHDAMYWYRQDPGQGLRLIYYSQIVNDFQKGDIAEGYSVSREKKESFPLTVTSAQKNPTAFYLCASSALGAFNSPLHFGNGTRLTVT.

This clonotype was seen a few times. The genes are TRBV11-1 and TRBJ2-5, with 12 bases lining up with TRBD1. V was pared by 0 bases and J by 5 bases, with 4 bases of the junction left unmatched. This CDR3 has 16 amino acids. Germline values: CDR1 SGHAT, CDR2 FQDESV (reference sequence). CDR3 DNA: TGTGCCAGCAGCTTAGCCGGGACAGGGGGCGGGGAGACCCAGTACTTC. Amino acids: CASSLAGTGGGETQYF.